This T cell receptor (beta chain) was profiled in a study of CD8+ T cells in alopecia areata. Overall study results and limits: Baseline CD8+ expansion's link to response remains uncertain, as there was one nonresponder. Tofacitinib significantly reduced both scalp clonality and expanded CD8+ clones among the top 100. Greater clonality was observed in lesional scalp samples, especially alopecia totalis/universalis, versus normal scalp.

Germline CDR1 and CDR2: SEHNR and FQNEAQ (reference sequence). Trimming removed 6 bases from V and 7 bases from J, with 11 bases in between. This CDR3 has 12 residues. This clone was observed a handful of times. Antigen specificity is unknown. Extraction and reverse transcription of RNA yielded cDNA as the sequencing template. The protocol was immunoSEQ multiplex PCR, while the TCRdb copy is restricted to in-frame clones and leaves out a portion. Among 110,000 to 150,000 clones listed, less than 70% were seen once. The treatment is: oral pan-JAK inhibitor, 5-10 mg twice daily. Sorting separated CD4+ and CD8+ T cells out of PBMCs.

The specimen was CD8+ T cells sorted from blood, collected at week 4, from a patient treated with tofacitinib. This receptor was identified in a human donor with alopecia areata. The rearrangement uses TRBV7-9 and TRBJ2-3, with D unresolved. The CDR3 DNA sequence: TGTGCCAGCAGGGCTCCACCCAATACGCAGTATTTT. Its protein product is CASRAPPNTQYF.